This T cell receptor (beta chain) was documented in a study of blood T cell repertoires in COVID-19. On the study more broadly: Acute-phase and convalescent COVID-19 samples originated in the United States, Italy and Spain. PBMCs, B-cell-depleted T cells, or T cells provided the cDNA or gDNA that made up the material.

Source study methods: The assay estimated nucleated cells by amplifying reference gene primers. This table comes from immunoSEQ multiplex PCR, and its TCRdb copy is limited to in-frame clones, with some not included. V and J calls and clone size are those listed in that table; D and trimming were worked out from the DNA. The sample includes about 190,000 clones, less than 90% seen only once; the top ten take around 6.1%. This CDR3 contains 13 residues. V was shortened by 1 base and J by 5 bases, with 8 bases between the two germline ends. The germline V gene encodes CDR1 SGHRS and CDR2 YFSETQ. The specimen was peripheral blood. This clonotype was sampled from a woman aged 40 to 55 with acute or convalescent COVID-19. The rearrangement uses TRBV5-1 and TRBJ2-3, with D unclear. The DNA for the CDR3 is TGCGCCAGCAGCTTGCGTCGCGGAGATACGCAGTATTTT. This sequence encodes CASSLRRGDTQYF.